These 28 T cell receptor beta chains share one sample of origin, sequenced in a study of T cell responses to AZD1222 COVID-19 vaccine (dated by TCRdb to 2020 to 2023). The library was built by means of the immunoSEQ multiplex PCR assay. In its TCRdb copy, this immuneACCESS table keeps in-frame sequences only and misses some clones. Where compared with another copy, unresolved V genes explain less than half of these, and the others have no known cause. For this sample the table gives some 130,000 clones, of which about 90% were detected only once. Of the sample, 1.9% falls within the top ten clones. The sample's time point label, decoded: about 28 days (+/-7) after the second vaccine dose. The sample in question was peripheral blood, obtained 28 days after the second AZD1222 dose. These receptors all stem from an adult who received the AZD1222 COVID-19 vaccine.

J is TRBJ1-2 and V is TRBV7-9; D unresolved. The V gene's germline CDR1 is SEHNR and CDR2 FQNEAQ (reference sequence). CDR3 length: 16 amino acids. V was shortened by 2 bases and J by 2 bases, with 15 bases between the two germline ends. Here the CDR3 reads CASSLSQVLLNYGYTF. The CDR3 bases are TGTGCCAGCAGCTTATCGCAGGTCCTACTAAACTATGGCTACACCTTC.

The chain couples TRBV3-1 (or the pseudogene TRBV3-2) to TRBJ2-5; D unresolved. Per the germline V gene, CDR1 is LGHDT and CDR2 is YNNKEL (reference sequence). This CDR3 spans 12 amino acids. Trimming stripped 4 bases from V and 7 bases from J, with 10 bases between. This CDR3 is CASSPTAGTQYF. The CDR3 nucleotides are TGTGCCAGCAGCCCGACTGCAGGGACCCAGTACTTC.

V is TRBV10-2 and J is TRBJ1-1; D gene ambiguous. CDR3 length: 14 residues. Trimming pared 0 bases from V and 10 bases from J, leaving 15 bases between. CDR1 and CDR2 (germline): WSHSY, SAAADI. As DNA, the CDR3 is TGCGCCAGCAGTGAGTCCCCCTGGGAACCAAGAGCTTTCTTT. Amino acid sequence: CASSESPWEPRAFF.

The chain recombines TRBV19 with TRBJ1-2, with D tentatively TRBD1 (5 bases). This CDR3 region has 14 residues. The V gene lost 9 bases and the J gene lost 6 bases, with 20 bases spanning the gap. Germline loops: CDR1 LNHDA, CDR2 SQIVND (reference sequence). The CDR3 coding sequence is TGTGCCAGCGGGAGAGAGGGTGAGGGGAATGGCTACACCTTC. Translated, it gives CASGREGEGNGYTF.

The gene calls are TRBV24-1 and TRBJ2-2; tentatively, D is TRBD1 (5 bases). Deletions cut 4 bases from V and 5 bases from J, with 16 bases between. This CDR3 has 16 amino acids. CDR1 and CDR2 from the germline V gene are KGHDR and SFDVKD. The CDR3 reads CATSEAGQTGTGELFF. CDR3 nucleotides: TGTGCCACCAGTGAGGCCGGACAAACCGGAACCGGGGAGCTGTTTTTT.

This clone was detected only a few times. CDR3 bases: TGTGCCGGACAGGGTTTCGGGGGCAAAAACATTCAGTACTTC. Protein sequence: CAGQGFGGKNIQYF. This chain uses TRBV2 with TRBJ2-4, with 8 bases fitting TRBD1. J lost 3 bases, V lost 11 bases, and 9 bases had no gene match. The CDR3 length is 14 residues. Germline CDR1 reads SNHLY; CDR2 reads FYNNEI.

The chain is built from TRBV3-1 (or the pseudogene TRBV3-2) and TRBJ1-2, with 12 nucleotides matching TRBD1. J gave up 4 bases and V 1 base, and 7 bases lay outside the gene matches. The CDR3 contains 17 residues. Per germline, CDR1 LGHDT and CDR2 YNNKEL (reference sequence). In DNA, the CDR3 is TGTGCCAGCAGCCAAGTAGGGACAGGGGGCGCAGGCTATGGCTACACCTTC. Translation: CASSQVGTGGAGYGYTF.

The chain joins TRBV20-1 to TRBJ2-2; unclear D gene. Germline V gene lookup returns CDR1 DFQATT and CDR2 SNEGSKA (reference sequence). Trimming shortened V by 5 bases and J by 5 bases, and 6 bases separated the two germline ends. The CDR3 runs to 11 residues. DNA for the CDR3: TGCAGTGCTTGGGGAACCGGGGAGCTGTTTTTT. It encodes CSAWGTGELFF.

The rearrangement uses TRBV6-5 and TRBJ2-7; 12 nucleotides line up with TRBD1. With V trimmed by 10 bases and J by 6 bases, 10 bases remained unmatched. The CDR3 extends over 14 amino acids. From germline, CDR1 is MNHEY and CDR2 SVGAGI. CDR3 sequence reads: CATYTGTGGAEQYF. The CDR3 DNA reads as TGTGCCACCTATACGGGGACAGGGGGCGCCGAGCAGTACTTC.

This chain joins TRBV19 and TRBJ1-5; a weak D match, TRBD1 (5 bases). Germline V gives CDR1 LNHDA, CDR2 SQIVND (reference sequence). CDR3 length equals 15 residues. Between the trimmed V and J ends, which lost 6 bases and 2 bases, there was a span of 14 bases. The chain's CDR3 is CASRKISTGNQPQHF. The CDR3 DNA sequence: TGTGCCAGTAGGAAGATTTCGACAGGCAATCAGCCCCAGCATTTT.

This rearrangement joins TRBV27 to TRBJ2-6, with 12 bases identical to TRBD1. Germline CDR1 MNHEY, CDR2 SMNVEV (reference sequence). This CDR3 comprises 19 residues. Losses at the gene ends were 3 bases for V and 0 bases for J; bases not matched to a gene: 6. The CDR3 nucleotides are TGTGCCAGCAGTTTTAAGGGACAGGGGGCAAGCTCTGGGGCCAACGTCCTGACTTTC. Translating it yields CASSFKGQGASSGANVLTF.

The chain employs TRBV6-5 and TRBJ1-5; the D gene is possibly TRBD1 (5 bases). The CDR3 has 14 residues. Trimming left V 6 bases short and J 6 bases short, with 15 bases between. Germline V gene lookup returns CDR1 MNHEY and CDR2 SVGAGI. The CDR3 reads CASRPGPNTQPQHF. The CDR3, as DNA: TGTGCCAGCAGACCGGGGCCTAACACTCAGCCCCAGCATTTT.

The CDR3 sequence: CASSNANEKLFF. The CDR3, as DNA: TGTGCCAGCAGTAATGCTAATGAAAAACTGTTTTTT. The chain carries TRBV12-3 or TRBV12-4 and TRBJ1-4, with D uncertain. V was shortened by 5 bases and J by 3 bases, with 4 bases between the two germline ends. The CDR3 is 12 amino acids.

For the CDR3, the DNA is TGTGCCAGCACCGGACTAGCCAGCACAGATACGCAGTATTTT. It yields the protein CASTGLASTDTQYF. The chain uses TRBV6-5 and TRBJ2-3; 8 bases are a match to TRBD2. CDR3 length: 14 residues. The trim removed 7 bases at V and 0 bases at J, leaving 3 bases unmatched. Germline CDR1 reads MNHEY; CDR2 reads SVGAGI.

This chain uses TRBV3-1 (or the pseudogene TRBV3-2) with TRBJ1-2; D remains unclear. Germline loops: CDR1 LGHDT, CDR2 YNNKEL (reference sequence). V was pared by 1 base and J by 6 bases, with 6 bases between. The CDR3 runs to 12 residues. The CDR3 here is CASSQGGHGYTF. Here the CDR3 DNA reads TGTGCCAGCAGCCAAGGAGGGCATGGCTACACCTTC.

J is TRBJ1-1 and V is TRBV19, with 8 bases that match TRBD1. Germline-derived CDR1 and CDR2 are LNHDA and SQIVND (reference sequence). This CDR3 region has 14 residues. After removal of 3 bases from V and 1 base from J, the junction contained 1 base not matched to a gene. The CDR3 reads CASSMTGENTEAFF. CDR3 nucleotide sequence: TGTGCCAGTAGTATGACAGGGGAGAACACTGAAGCTTTCTTT. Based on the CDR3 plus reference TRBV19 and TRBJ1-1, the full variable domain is DGGITQSPKYLFRKEGQNVTLSCEQNLNHDAMYWYRQDPGQGLRLIYYSQIVNDFQKGDIAEGYSVSREKKESFPLTVTSAQKNPTAFYLCASSMTGENTEAFFGQGTRLTVV.

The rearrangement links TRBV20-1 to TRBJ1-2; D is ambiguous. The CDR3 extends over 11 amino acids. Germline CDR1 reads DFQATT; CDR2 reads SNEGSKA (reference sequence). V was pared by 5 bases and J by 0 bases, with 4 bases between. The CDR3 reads CSADSNYGYTF. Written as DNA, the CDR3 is TGCAGTGCTGACTCTAACTATGGCTACACCTTC.

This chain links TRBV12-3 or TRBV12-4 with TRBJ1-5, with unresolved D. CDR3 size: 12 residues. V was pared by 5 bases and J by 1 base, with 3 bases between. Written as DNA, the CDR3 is TGTGCCAGCAGTGTAAGCAATCAGCCCCAGCATTTT. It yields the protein CASSVSNQPQHF.

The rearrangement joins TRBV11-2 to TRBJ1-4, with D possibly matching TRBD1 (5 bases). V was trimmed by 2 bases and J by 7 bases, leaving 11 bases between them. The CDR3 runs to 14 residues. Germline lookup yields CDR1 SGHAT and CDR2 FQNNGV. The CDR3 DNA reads TGTGCCAGCAGCTTAAACGGGGGATCTGAAAAACTGTTTTTT. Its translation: CASSLNGGSEKLFF.

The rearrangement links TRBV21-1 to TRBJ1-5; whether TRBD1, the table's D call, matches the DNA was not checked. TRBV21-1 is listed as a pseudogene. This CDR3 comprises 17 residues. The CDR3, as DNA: TGTGCCAGCAGTTCCACTGACGGCAGGGGGCTTCATCAGCCCCAGCATTTT. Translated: CASSSTDGRGLHQPQHF.

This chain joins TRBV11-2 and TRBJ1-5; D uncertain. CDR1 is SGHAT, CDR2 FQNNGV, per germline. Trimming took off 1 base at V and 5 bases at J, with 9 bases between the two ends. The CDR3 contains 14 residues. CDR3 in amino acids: CASSLAATDQPQHF. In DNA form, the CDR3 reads TGTGCCAGCAGCTTAGCGGCCACCGATCAGCCCCAGCATTTT.

The CDR3, as DNA: TGCGCCAGCAGCCTCACGCGGGCAGGGCCGAACACCGGGGAGCTGTTTTTT. Translated, it gives CASSLTRAGPNTGELFF. This sequence joins TRBV5-1 and TRBJ2-2, with D perhaps TRBD1 or TRBD2 (5 bases each). Trimming cost V 4 bases and J 0 bases, with 16 bases left between them. Germline CDR1 and CDR2: SGHRS and YFSETQ. CDR3 size: 17 residues.

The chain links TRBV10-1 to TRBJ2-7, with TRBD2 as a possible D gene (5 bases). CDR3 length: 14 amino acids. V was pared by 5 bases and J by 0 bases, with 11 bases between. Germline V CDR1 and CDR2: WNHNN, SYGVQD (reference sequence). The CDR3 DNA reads TGCGCCAGCAGTCCAAGCGGTAGCTCCTACGAGCAGTACTTC. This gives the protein CASSPSGSSYEQYF.

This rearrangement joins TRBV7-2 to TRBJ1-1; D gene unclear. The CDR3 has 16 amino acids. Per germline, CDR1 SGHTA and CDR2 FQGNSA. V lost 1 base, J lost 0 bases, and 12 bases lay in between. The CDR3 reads CASSLVPGRVNTEAFF. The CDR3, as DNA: TGTGCCAGCAGCTTAGTTCCCGGCCGGGTGAACACTGAAGCTTTCTTT. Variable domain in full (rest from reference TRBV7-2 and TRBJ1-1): GAGVSQSPSNKVTEKGKDVELRCDPISGHTALYWYRQSLGQGLEFLIYFQGNSAPDKSGLPSDRFSAERTGGSVSTLTIQRTQQEDSAVYLCASSLVPGRVNTEAFFGQGTRLTVV.

The CDR3 spells CASSLFGSQGGANVLTF. CDR3 coding DNA: TGCGCCAGCAGCTTGTTCGGGTCCCAGGGTGGGGCCAACGTCCTGACTTTC. The chain joins TRBV5-1 to TRBJ2-6, with a weak D call TRBD1 (5 bases). The length of the CDR3 is 17 residues. V was trimmed by 1 base and J by 3 bases, leaving 14 bases between them. The germline gives CDR1 SGHRS, CDR2 YFSETQ.

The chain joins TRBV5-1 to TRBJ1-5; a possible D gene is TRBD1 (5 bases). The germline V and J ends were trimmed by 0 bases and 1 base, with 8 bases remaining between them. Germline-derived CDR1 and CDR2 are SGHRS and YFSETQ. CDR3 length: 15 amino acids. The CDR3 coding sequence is TGCGCCAGCAGCTTGGAGGGGTCCAGCAATCAGCCCCAGCATTTT. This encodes CASSLEGSSNQPQHF.

CDR3 in amino acids: CATSEQFNQPQHF. In nucleotides, the CDR3 is TGTGCCACCAGTGAACAGTTCAATCAGCCCCAGCATTTT. V usage is TRBV24-1 and J usage is TRBJ1-5; D is uncertain. This CDR3 has 13 amino acids. V was trimmed by 4 bases and J by 3 bases, leaving 6 bases between them. The germline V gene has CDR1 KGHDR and CDR2 SFDVKD.

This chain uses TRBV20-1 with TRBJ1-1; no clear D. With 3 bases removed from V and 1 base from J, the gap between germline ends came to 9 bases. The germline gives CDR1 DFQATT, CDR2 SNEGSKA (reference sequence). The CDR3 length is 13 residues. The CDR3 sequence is CSASLAENTEAFF. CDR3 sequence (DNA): TGCAGTGCTAGTCTGGCCGAGAACACTGAAGCTTTCTTT.